This T cell receptor (beta chain) originates from a study of blood T cell repertoires in COVID-19. As originally analysed: It was from reference gene primer amplification that nucleated cell counts were estimated. Some clones are missing from TCRdb's copy, which holds only in-frame ones; the method was immunoSEQ multiplex PCR. V, J and clone size reflect that table, while D and trimming were determined from the DNA. The sample yields about 110,000 clones, around four fifths seen once. The sequence came from a woman in her sixties with acute or convalescent COVID-19. The material sequenced was peripheral blood.

Here the CDR3 DNA reads TGCGCCAGCAGCCAGGGACTAGCGGGGGGCAATACGCAGTATTTT. Its protein product is CASSQGLAGGNTQYF. V is TRBV5-1 and J is TRBJ2-3; 15 positions agree with TRBD2. With V trimmed by 4 bases and J by 7 bases, 4 bases remained unmatched. The germline V gene encodes CDR1 SGHRS and CDR2 YFSETQ. The length of the CDR3 is 15 residues. The whole variable domain, remainder taken from reference TRBV5-1 and TRBJ2-3, is KAGVTQTPRYLIKTRGQQVTLSCSPISGHRSVSWYQQTPGQGLQFLFEYFSETQRNKGNFPGRFSGRQFSNSRSEMNVSTLELGDSALYLCASSQGLAGGNTQYFGPGTRLTVL.